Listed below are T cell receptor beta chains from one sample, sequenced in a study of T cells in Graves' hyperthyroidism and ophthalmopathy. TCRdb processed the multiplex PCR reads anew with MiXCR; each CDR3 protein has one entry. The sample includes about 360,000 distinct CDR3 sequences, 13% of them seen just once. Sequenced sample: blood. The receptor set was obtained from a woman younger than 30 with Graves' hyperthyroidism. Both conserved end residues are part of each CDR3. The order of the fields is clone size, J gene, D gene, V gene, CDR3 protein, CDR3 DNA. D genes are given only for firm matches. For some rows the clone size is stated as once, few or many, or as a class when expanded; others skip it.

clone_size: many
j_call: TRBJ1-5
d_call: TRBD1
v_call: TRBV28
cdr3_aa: CASSVTGADSNQPQHF
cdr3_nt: TGTGCCAGCAGTGTAACAGGGGCAGATAGCAATCAGCCCCAGCATTTT

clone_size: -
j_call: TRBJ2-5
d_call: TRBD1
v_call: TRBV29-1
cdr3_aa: CSVEDGEGAGETQYF
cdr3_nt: TGCAGCGTTGAGGATGGAGAGGGGGCAGGGGAGACCCAGTACTTC

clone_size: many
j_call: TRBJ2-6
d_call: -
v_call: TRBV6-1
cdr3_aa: CASSNSGANVLTF
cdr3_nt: TGTGCCAGCAGCAACTCTGGGGCCAACGTCCTGACTTTC

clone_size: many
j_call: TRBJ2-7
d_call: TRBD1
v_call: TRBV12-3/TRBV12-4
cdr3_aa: CASSLGSVGTGSEQYF
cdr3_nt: TGTGCCAGCAGTTTAGGATCTGTGGGGACAGGGAGCGAGCAGTACTTC

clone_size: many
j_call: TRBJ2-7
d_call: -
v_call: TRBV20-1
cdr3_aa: CSASEGPRYEQYF
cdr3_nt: TGCAGTGCTAGTGAGGGCCCCCGTTACGAGCAGTACTTC

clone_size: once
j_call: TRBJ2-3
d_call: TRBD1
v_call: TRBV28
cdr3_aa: CASATTGTGTRASTDTQYF
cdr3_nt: TGTGCCAGCGCAACGACCGGGACAGGGACCCGAGCTAGCACAGATACGCAGTATTTT

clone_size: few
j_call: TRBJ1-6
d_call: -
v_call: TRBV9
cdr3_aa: CASSATNNSPLHF
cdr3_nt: TGTGCCAGCAGCGCCACGAATAATTCACCCCTCCACTTT

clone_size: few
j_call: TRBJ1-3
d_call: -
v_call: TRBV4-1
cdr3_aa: CASSRPPGRIFSSGNTIYF
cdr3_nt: TGCGCCAGCAGTCGCCCCCCGGGACGGATATTTAGCTCTGGAAACACCATATATTTT

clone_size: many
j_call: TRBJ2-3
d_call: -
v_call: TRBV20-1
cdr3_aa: CSARDDSSTDTQYF
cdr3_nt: TGCAGTGCTAGAGATGACAGCAGCACAGATACGCAGTATTTT

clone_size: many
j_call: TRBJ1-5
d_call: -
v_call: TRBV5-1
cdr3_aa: CASSPGPGLNQPQHF
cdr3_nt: TGCGCCAGCAGCCCTGGCCCGGGACTAAATCAGCCCCAGCATTTT

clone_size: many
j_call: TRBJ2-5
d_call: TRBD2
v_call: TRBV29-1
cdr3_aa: CSAEEQWGGTQYF
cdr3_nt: TGCAGCGCAGAGGAGCAGTGGGGGGGGACCCAGTACTTC

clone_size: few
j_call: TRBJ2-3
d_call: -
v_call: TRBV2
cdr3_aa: CATSLAGGTDTQYF
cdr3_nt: TGTGCCACCTCTTTAGCAGGGGGCACAGATACGCAGTATTTT

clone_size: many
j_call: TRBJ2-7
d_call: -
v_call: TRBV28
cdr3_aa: CASSLRGAGRKGPYEQYF
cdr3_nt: TGTGCCAGCAGTTTACGGGGGGCTGGGAGGAAGGGCCCCTACGAGCAGTACTTC

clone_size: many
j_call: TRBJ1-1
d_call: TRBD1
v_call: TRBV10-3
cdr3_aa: CAISERDRGDTEAFF
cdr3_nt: TGTGCCATCAGTGAGAGGGACAGGGGCGACACTGAAGCTTTCTTT

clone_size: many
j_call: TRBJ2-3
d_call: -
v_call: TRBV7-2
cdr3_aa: CASSRPPPDTQYF
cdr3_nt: TGTGCCAGCAGTAGACCGCCCCCAGATACGCAGTATTTT

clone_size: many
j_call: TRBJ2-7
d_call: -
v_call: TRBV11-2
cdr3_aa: CASSLDPWPYEQYF
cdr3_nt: TGTGCCAGCAGCTTAGACCCCTGGCCCTACGAGCAGTACTTC

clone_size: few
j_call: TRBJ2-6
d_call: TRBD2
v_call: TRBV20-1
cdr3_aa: CSASQAGEFGANVLTF
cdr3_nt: TGCAGTGCTAGCCAAGCGGGAGAGTTTGGGGCCAACGTCCTGACTTTC

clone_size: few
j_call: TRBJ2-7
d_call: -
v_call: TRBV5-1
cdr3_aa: CASSSNPLGGFHEQYF
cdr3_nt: TGCGCCAGCAGTTCAAATCCCCTGGGGGGTTTCCACGAGCAGTACTTC

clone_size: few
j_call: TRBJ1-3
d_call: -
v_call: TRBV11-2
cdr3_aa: CASSHSWGRGLLGNTIYF
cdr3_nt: TGTGCCAGCAGTCATTCATGGGGGAGGGGACTTCTTGGAAACACCATATATTTT

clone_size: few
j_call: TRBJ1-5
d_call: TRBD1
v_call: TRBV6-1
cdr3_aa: CASRDRGGQPQHF
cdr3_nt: TGTGCCAGCAGGGACAGGGGTGGGCAGCCCCAGCATTTT

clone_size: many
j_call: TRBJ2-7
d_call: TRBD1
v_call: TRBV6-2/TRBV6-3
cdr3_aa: CASSYDRGPTYEQYF
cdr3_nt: TGTGCCAGCAGTTACGACAGGGGGCCCACATACGAGCAGTACTTC

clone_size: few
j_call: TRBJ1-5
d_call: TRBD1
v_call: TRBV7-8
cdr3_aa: CASSLQGAESPQHF
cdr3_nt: TGTGCCAGCAGCCTTCAGGGGGCTGAATCACCCCAGCATTTT

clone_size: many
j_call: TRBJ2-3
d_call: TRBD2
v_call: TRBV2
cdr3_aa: CASPTSPADTQYF
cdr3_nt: TGTGCCAGCCCGACTAGCCCGGCAGATACGCAGTATTTT

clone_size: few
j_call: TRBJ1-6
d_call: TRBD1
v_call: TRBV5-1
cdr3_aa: CASSTADRSSSYNSPLHF
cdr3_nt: TGCGCCAGCAGCACTGCGGACAGGTCCAGCTCCTATAATTCACCCCTCCACTTT

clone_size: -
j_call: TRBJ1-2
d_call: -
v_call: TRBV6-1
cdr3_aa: CASSVDSKAGYTF
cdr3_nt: TGTGCCAGCAGTGTTGACTCAAAAGCAGGCTACACCTTC

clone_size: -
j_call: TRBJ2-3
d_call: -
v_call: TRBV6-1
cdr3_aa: CASSTSGGSNTQYF
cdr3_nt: TGTGCCAGCAGTACTTCCGGGGGTTCTAATACGCAGTATTTT

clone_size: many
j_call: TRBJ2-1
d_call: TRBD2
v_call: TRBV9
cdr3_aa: CASSVGGGGYNEQFF
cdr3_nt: TGTGCCAGCAGCGTAGGCGGGGGGGGCTACAATGAGCAGTTCTTC

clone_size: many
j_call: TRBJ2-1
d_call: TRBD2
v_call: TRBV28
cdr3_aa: CASKLAGINEQFF
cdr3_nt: TGTGCCAGCAAACTAGCGGGGATCAATGAGCAGTTCTTC

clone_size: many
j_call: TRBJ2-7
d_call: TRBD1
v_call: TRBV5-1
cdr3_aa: CASSAGQGTSYEQYF
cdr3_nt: TGCGCCAGCAGCGCGGGACAGGGGACCTCCTACGAGCAGTACTTC

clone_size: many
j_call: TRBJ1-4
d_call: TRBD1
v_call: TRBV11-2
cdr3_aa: CASSTRTGGNEKLFF
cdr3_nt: TGTGCCAGCAGCACCCGGACAGGGGGAAATGAAAAACTGTTTTTT

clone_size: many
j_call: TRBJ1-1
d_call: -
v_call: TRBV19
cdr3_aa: CASSVGRLNTEAFF
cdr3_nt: TGTGCCAGTAGTGTGGGACGGTTGAACACTGAAGCTTTCTTT

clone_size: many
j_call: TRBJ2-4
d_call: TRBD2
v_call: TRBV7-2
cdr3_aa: CASSLVAGGQGIQYF
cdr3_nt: TGTGCCAGCAGCTTAGTGGCGGGAGGCCAAGGCATTCAGTACTTC

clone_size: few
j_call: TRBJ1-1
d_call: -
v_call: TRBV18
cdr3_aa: CASPPLQGVDTEAFF
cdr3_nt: TGTGCCAGCCCACCACTACAGGGTGTTGACACTGAAGCTTTCTTT

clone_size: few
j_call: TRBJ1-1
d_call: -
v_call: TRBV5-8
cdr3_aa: CASKPLRSQVEAFF
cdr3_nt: TGTGCCAGTAAACCCCTAAGGTCTCAGGTCGAAGCTTTCTTT

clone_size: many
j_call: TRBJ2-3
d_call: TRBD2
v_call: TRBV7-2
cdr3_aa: CASCCLAGPTDTQYF
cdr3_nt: TGTGCCAGCTGCTGCCTAGCGGGGCCCACAGATACGCAGTATTTT

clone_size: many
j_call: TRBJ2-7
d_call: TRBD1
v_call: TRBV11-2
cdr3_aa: CASSLGALFTPGTAHPYEQYF
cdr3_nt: TGTGCCAGCAGCTTGGGAGCTCTATTTACCCCTGGGACAGCTCACCCCTACGAGCAGTACTTC

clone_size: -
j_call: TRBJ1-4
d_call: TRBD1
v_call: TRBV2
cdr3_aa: CASSRQGSTEKLFF
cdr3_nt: TGTGCCAGCAGCCGACAGGGTTCCACTGAAAAACTGTTTTTT

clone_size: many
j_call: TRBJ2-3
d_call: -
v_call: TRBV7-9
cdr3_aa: CASSYTGPDTQYF
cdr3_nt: TGTGCCAGCAGCTATACAGGGCCCGATACGCAGTATTTT

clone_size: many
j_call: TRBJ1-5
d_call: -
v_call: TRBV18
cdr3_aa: CASSLFQGRENSNQPQHF
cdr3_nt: TGTGCCAGCTCACTGTTCCAGGGACGAGAGAATAGCAATCAGCCCCAGCATTTT

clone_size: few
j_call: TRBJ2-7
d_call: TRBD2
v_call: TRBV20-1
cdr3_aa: CSARSGRARYEQYF
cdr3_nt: TGCAGTGCTAGATCCGGGAGGGCCCGGTACGAGCAGTACTTC

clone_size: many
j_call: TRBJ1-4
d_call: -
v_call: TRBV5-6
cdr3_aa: CASHRTGEKLFF
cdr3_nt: TGTGCCAGCCACCGTACCGGGGAAAAACTGTTTTTT

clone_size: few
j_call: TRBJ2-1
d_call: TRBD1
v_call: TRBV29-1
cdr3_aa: CSVWTGENNEQFF
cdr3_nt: TGCAGCGTGTGGACAGGGGAAAACAATGAGCAGTTCTTC

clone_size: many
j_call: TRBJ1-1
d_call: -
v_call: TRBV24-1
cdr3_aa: CATSQGQGEAFF
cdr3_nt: TGTGCCACCAGTCAAGGGCAGGGTGAAGCTTTCTTT

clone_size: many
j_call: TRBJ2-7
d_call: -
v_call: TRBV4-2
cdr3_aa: CASSQAIGSYEQYF
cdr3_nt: TGTGCCAGCAGCCAAGCTATAGGCTCCTACGAGCAGTACTTC

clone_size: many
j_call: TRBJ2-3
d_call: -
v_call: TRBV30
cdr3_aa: CAWSVVRGVTDTQYF
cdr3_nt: TGTGCCTGGAGTGTAGTAAGGGGAGTGACAGATACGCAGTATTTT